A single sample gave rise to the 25 T cell receptor beta chains below, sequenced in a study of beta chain features in type 1 diabetes. Expressed TCRB transcripts were sequenced, since all the RNA that had been isolated was reverse transcribed. Method: immunoSEQ multiplex PCR; TCRdb's copy keeps in-frame clones and lacks some. This table holds approximately 250,000 clones, over 12% found once. Source material: naive CD4+ T cells from blood. The receptors stem from a woman aged 40 to 50 in good health.

This clone was detected only a few times. The chain joins TRBV7-2 to TRBJ2-7; TRBD2 matches at 12 bases. V was pared by 5 bases and J by 3 bases, with 5 bases of the junction left unmatched. CDR1 is SGHTA and CDR2 is FQGNSA in the germline V gene. The CDR3 contains 15 residues. The CDR3: CASSTRLAGVYEQYF. In DNA form, the CDR3 reads TGTGCCAGCAGCACCCGACTAGCGGGGGTCTACGAGCAGTACTTC.

The genes are TRBV18 and TRBJ2-1; possible D gene TRBD1, 6 bases. The CDR3 runs 16 residues. Per germline, CDR1 KGHSH and CDR2 LQKENI. V lost 0 bases and J 0 bases, leaving 9 bases between the germline ends. CDR3: CASSPPGQSSYNEQFF. DNA of the CDR3: TGTGCCAGCTCACCACCAGGACAGAGCTCCTACAATGAGCAGTTCTTC.

The rearrangement uses TRBV6-5 and TRBJ2-1, with D possibly being TRBD1 (6 bases). V lost 5 bases and J lost 7, with 15 bases in between. Germline CDR1 and CDR2: MNHEY and SVGAGI. The CDR3 length is 14 residues. CDR3 amino acids: CASSRYRDTNEQFF. The CDR3 coding sequence is TGTGCCAGCAGTAGGTACCGGGACACTAATGAGCAGTTCTTC.

This clone has a handful of counts. This chain joins TRBV14 and TRBJ2-1; 7 bases match TRBD1. The V gene's germline CDR1 is SGHDN and CDR2 FVKESK. This CDR3 spans 13 amino acids. The trim removed 4 bases at V and 10 bases at J, leaving 7 bases unmatched. The chain's CDR3 is CASSPDRAGEQFF. The CDR3 nucleotides read TGTGCCAGCAGCCCCGACAGGGCTGGGGAGCAGTTCTTC.

This clone appeared a few times. This sequence joins TRBV29-1 and TRBJ1-1; D is perhaps TRBD1 (5 bases). The CDR3 is 12 amino acids. Germline loops: CDR1 SQVTM, CDR2 ANQGSEA. The V end was cut by 7 bases, the J end by 6 bases, with 15 bases between. The CDR3 region has the DNA TGCAGCGGGCTTTGGGGGGTCTCTGAAGCTTTCTTT. Its translation is CSGLWGVSEAFF.

This clone was recorded a few times. In the same sample, other DNA sequences code for this CDR3. The chain has TRBV19 and TRBJ2-7; the D is unclear. V lost 2 bases, J lost 0 bases, and 8 bases lay in between. Germline V lookup: CDR1 LNHDA, CDR2 SQIVND (reference sequence). This CDR3 contains 14 residues. CDR3 residues: CASSIRHLSYEQYF. The CDR3 DNA sequence: TGTGCCAGTAGTATACGACACCTCTCCTACGAGCAGTACTTC. The entire variable domain, with the rest obtained from reference TRBV19 and TRBJ2-7, is as follows: DGGITQSPKYLFRKEGQNVTLSCEQNLNHDAMYWYRQDPGQGLRLIYYSQIVNDFQKGDIAEGYSVSREKKESFPLTVTSAQKNPTAFYLCASSIRHLSYEQYFGPGTRLTVT.

This clone appeared a few times. The chain joins TRBV4-3 to TRBJ1-5; D may be TRBD1 (5 bases). V shed 3 bases and J shed 4 bases, with 16 bases lying between them. The germline V gene encodes CDR1 LGHNA and CDR2 YSLEER. The CDR3 loop spans 16 amino acids. CDR3 nucleotide sequence: TGCGCCAGCAGCCAGCCGTTCCGGGGGTCGAATCAGCCCCAGCATTTT. Its protein product is CASSQPFRGSNQPQHF.

The chain links TRBV18 to TRBJ2-5, with D tentatively TRBD1 (6 bases). Looked up from germline, CDR1 is KGHSH and CDR2 is LQKENI. Between the trimmed V and J ends, which lost 3 bases and 4 bases, there was a span of 12 bases. The CDR3 covers 14 residues. The CDR3 region has the DNA TGTGCCAGCTCACCTGGCAGGGGTGGAGAGACCCAGTACTTC. It specifies CASSPGRGGETQYF.

The chain recombines TRBV28 with TRBJ2-2; weak D call: TRBD1 (5 bases). This CDR3 is built from 14 residues. The germline V gene has CDR1 MDHEN and CDR2 SYDVKM. V was cut by 4 bases and J by 0 bases, with 6 bases left in between. The CDR3 DNA reads TGTGCCAGCAGTTCAGGGCCGAACACCGGGGAGCTGTTTTTT. This gives the protein CASSSGPNTGELFF.

The chain recombines TRBV18 with TRBJ2-5; 7 bases line up with TRBD1. Trimming cost V 2 bases and J 5 bases; bases outside gene matches: 5. The CDR3 extends over 14 amino acids. The germline V gene encodes CDR1 KGHSH and CDR2 LQKENI. This CDR3 is CASSPEQGRETQYF. CDR3 coding DNA: TGTGCCAGCTCACCAGAACAGGGGCGGGAGACCCAGTACTTC.

In this sample, this clone turned up a few times. The chain is built from TRBV5-1 and TRBJ2-3; weak D call: TRBD2 (5 bases). The CDR3 is made up of 14 amino acids. V lost 1 base and J 6 bases, leaving 12 bases between the germline ends. CDR1 and CDR2 from the germline V gene are SGHRS and YFSETQ. The CDR3 nucleotides are TGCGCCAGCAGCTTGTCTAGCCCTCGGGATACGCAGTATTTT. It encodes CASSLSSPRDTQYF.

V usage is TRBV9 and J usage is TRBJ2-5, with TRBD1 identical over 8 bases. CDR1 and CDR2 from the germline V gene are SGDLS and YYNGEE. The V and J ends lost 3 bases and 3 bases, in that order; junction bases with no gene match: 4. The length of the CDR3 is 14 residues. The CDR3 DNA follows: TGTGCCAGCAGCGGCGGACAGGGCGAAGAGACCCAGTACTTC. Translating gives CASSGGQGEETQYF.

This clone was counted at least ten times. This chain joins TRBV4-1 and TRBJ2-5; TRBD2 might be the D (6 bases). CDR3 length equals 15 residues. Trimming removed 4 bases from V and 4 bases from J, with 16 bases in between. The V gene's germline CDR1 is MGHRA and CDR2 YSYEKL. The CDR3, as DNA: TGCGCCAGCAGCCTTGGACCGGGAGTTGGAGAGACCCAGTACTTC. Protein: CASSLGPGVGETQYF.

The gene calls are TRBV28 and TRBJ1-2; a weak D match, TRBD1 (6 bases). The CDR3 has 15 amino acids. Germline CDR1 MDHEN, CDR2 SYDVKM. V was pared by 6 bases and J by 7 bases, with 21 bases between. The CDR3 loop reads CASRLDRSLSRGYTF. CDR3 DNA sequence: TGTGCCAGCAGACTCGACAGGAGTTTAAGTCGTGGCTACACCTTC.

This clone has a handful of counts. The chain has TRBV2 and TRBJ2-5; no definite D call. Deletions cut 8 bases from V and 2 bases from J, with 6 bases between. The CDR3 covers 11 residues. The germline CDR1 and CDR2 sequences are SNHLY and FYNNEI. CDR3 in DNA: TGTGCCAGCGGGCCTCAAGAGACCCAGTACTTC. The encoded protein is CASGPQETQYF.

This clone appeared a few times. V usage is TRBV27 and J usage is TRBJ2-7; a weak D match, TRBD1 (5 bases). This CDR3 is built from 17 residues. The V and J ends lost 5 bases and 0 bases respectively, with 20 bases between them. Per the germline V gene, CDR1 is MNHEY and CDR2 is SMNVEV (reference sequence). The CDR3 is CASSPPRTRPGSYEQYF. The CDR3 nucleotides read TGTGCCAGCAGTCCCCCCCGGACACGACCGGGCTCCTACGAGCAGTACTTC.

This chain connects TRBV7-9 to TRBJ2-2; 12 nucleotides match TRBD2. J lost 0 bases, V lost 5 bases, and 10 bases had no gene match. CDR3 length equals 19 residues. Germline assignment: CDR1 SEHNR and CDR2 FQNEAQ (reference sequence). The CDR3 nucleotides read TGTGCCAGCAGCCGACTAGCGGGGGCCCCCGATTCGAACACCGGGGAGCTGTTTTTT. Protein sequence: CASSRLAGAPDSNTGELFF. The full variable domain, with the rest looked up from reference TRBV7-9 and TRBJ2-2, is DTGVSQNPRHKITKRGQNVTFRCDPISEHNRLYWYRQTLGQGPEFLTYFQNEAQLEKSRLLSDRFSAERPKGSFSTLEIQRTEQGDSAMYLCASSRLAGAPDSNTGELFFGEGSRLTVL.

The chain carries TRBV9 and TRBJ2-2, with 11 bases that match TRBD2. Unmatched junction bases numbered 4, after V lost 5 bases and J lost 4 bases. Germline V gives CDR1 SGDLS, CDR2 YYNGEE. This CDR3 has 15 amino acids. CDR3 DNA: TGTGCCAGCAGGGGGACTAGCGGACCCACCGGGGAGCTGTTTTTT. Amino acid sequence: CASRGTSGPTGELFF.

This chain links TRBV4-3 with TRBJ2-2; D is unresolved. V lost 5 bases to trimming and J lost 0 bases, with 4 bases between them. The CDR3 extends over 13 amino acids. CDR1 and CDR2 (germline): LGHNA, YSLEER. The CDR3 loop is CASSVANTGELFF. Here the CDR3 DNA reads TGCGCCAGCAGCGTCGCGAACACCGGGGAGCTGTTTTTT.

This clone was detected only a few times. The rearrangement joins TRBV7-2 to TRBJ2-3, with TRBD2 identical over 10 bases. CDR1 and CDR2 (germline): SGHTA, FQGNSA. The V segment lost 1 base and the J segment 5 bases; nucleotides outside the gene matches: 6. The CDR3 is 16 amino acids. The CDR3 nucleotides are TGTGCCAGCAGCTTAGGGGGAGCGGGGGGGGTAGATACGCAGTATTTT. Translating gives CASSLGGAGGVDTQYF.

V and J are TRBV11-2 and TRBJ1-2, with 7 bases that match TRBD1. The CDR3 runs to 15 residues. V was clipped by 6 bases and J by 6 bases; unmatched bases: 13. Germline V gives CDR1 SGHAT, CDR2 FQNNGV. In nucleotides, the CDR3 is TGTGCCAGCAGGGACATAAGACAGGGTCATAATGGCTACACCTTC. It yields the protein CASRDIRQGHNGYTF.

This clone turned up a few times. The genes are TRBV4-3 and TRBJ1-2; 8 nucleotides agree with TRBD1. V shed 0 bases and J 6 bases; nucleotides not matched to a gene: 6. The germline V gene has CDR1 LGHNA and CDR2 YSLEER. The length of the CDR3 is 15 residues. The CDR3 sequence is CASSQDGDRYNGYTF. The CDR3 DNA is TGCGCCAGCAGCCAAGATGGGGACAGGTATAATGGCTACACCTTC.

This clone has more than one count but fewer than ten. J is TRBJ2-5 and V is TRBV6-6, with D perhaps TRBD2 (6 bases). Trimming removed 7 bases at V and 3 bases at J, with 12 bases between. The CDR3 is 13 amino acids. Per the germline V gene, CDR1 is MNHNY and CDR2 is SVGAGI (reference sequence). The CDR3 nucleotides read TGTGCCAGCACCGGGACTCCCAAAGAGACCCAGTACTTC. This codes for CASTGTPKETQYF.

A few counts support this clone. This chain joins TRBV11-2 and TRBJ1-5; 7 bases are a match to TRBD1. Germline V lookup: CDR1 SGHAT, CDR2 FQNNGV. V was clipped by 5 bases and J by 6 bases; unmatched bases: 4. The CDR3 extends over 13 amino acids. The CDR3 nucleotides are TGTGCCAGCAGCCCGGGACAGACTCAGCCCCAGCATTTT. Protein sequence: CASSPGQTQPQHF.

This clone occurred a few times. The chain couples TRBV15 to TRBJ2-5; possibly TRBD1 for D (6 bases). Germline CDR1 reads LNHNV; CDR2 reads YYDKDF (reference sequence). The CDR3 consists of 16 residues. The germline V and J ends were trimmed by 1 base and 4 bases, with 16 bases remaining between them. CDR3 in DNA: TGTGCCACCAGCAGAGGTGGGAATAGACAGGTAGAGACCCAGTACTTC. The encoded protein is CATSRGGNRQVETQYF.